One sample yielded the 21 T cell receptor beta chains listed below, sequenced in a study of T cell repertoires in aging, cancer and after chemotherapy (dated by TCRdb to about 2019). Genomic DNA extracted from peripheral blood, rather than sorted cells or RNA, was used as the source for amplification of TCR beta rearrangements. Instrument on record: Illumina MiSeq. Multiplex touch-down PCR with a mixed TRB-A/B primer pool was used to amplify rearranged TRB sequences covering the V, D and J segments. Starting from the raw public reads, TCRdb applied fastp trimming at Q25, assembled clones with MiXCR and retained in-frame beta chains. Rows matching on CDR3 protein sequence are summarized as one entry with the most common DNA and genes. The sample yields some 2,900 distinct CDR3 sequences; 34% were counted once. The ten biggest clones cover 47% of the sample. What was sequenced was blood. The receptors originated from a human donor in good health.

The V call is TRBV18, the J call TRBJ2-3, with 8 bases lining up with TRBD1. Germline V gene lookup returns CDR1 KGHSH and CDR2 LQKENI. This CDR3 spans 14 amino acids. V dropped 7 bases and J dropped 3; count of bases not matched to a gene: 6. The CDR3 sequence: CASFQGAPTDTQYF. The CDR3 region has the DNA TGTGCCAGCTTCCAGGGGGCGCCGACAGATACGCAGTATTTT.

The chain combines TRBV6-6 with TRBJ2-7, with TRBD1 matching over 9 bases. Unmatched junction bases numbered 7, after V lost 5 bases and J lost 5 bases. The CDR3 covers 14 residues. The V gene's germline CDR1 is MNHNY and CDR2 SVGAGI (reference sequence). The CDR3 DNA is TGTGCCAGCAGTCGCCGGGACAGGGCCCACGAGCAGTACTTC. It is translated as CASSRRDRAHEQYF.

This clonotype was detected only once. The V and J genes are TRBV7-9 and TRBJ2-7, with TRBD2 as a possible D gene (6 bases). There are 13 residues in the CDR3. The V gene lost 5 bases and the J gene lost 6 bases, with 14 bases spanning the gap. The germline gives CDR1 SEHNR, CDR2 FQNEAQ (reference sequence). The CDR3 region is CASSPRGGTEQYF. The DNA for the CDR3 is TGTGCCAGCAGCCCGCGAGGAGGGACCGAGCAGTACTTC.

This clonotype has just a few counts. The CDR3 DNA is TGTGCCAGCAGTTCGGGACGACTCTATGGCTACACCTTC. This translates into CASSSGRLYGYTF. The chain combines TRBV27 with TRBJ1-2; weak D call: TRBD1 (5 bases). V lost 4 bases and J lost 4, with 10 bases in between. Germline assignment: CDR1 MNHEY and CDR2 SMNVEV (reference sequence). The CDR3 loop spans 13 amino acids.

The table lists this clonotype with a few counts. V usage is TRBV5-6 and J usage is TRBJ1-6; no definite D call. V was clipped by 1 base and J by 5 bases, with 16 bases between them. The CDR3 runs 17 residues. Germline assignment: CDR1 SGHDT and CDR2 YYEEEE. This chain's CDR3 is CASSLPAGHGDNSPLHF. The CDR3 bases are TGTGCCAGCAGCTTGCCAGCAGGCCACGGGGATAATTCACCCCTCCACTTT.

By its share, this clonotype is medium-sized. This chain links TRBV19 with TRBJ2-6; D not resolved. The CDR3 totals 15 residues. Trimming removed 6 bases from V and 2 bases from J, with 11 bases in between. From germline, CDR1 is LNHDA and CDR2 SQIVND (reference sequence). Here the CDR3 DNA reads TGTGCCAGTAGGCCCCTCGGACCTGGGGCCAACGTCCTGACTTTC. It yields the protein CASRPLGPGANVLTF.

V gene TRBV15 combines with J gene TRBJ1-1; 10 nucleotides align to TRBD1. The V and J ends lost 4 bases and 7 bases, in that order; junction bases with no gene match: 3. CDR1 LNHNV and CDR2 YYDKDF come from the germline V gene (reference sequence). CDR3 size: 13 residues. Here the CDR3 reads CATSTGQGYEAFF. CDR3 nucleotides: TGTGCCACCAGCACGGGACAGGGGTATGAAGCTTTCTTT.

The rearrangement links TRBV19 to TRBJ1-5, with a tentative D call TRBD1 (5 bases). This CDR3 has 13 residues. Trimming took 11 bases from V and 4 from J, leaving 15 bases between them. Germline CDR1 and CDR2: LNHDA and SQIVND (reference sequence). The CDR3: CAGAWGPNQPQHF. In DNA, the CDR3 is TGTGCCGGGGCATGGGGACCAAATCAGCCCCAGCATTTT.

Remarks on this clonotype: A much larger clonotype is one base distant, so this may be a read error. This chain uses TRBV6-1 with TRBJ2-1; D possibly corresponds to TRBD2 (6 bases). The V end was cut by 7 bases, the J end by 9 bases, with 13 bases between. The length of the CDR3 is 12 residues. Per germline, CDR1 MNHNS and CDR2 SASEGT. In DNA, the CDR3 is TGTGCCAGCATGGCTTTGGGGGGTGAGCAGTTCTTC. Encoded protein: CASMALGGEQFF.

This chain uses TRBV7-2 with TRBJ1-6; TRBD1 is a possible D gene (5 bases). Trimming took off 5 bases at V and 10 bases at J, with 12 bases between the two ends. This CDR3 comprises 13 residues. CDR1 and CDR2 (germline): SGHTA, FQGNSA. The CDR3 region is CASSPWGDSPLHF. The CDR3 bases are TGTGCCAGCAGCCCCTGGGGGGACTCACCCCTCCACTTT.

As for this clonotype: The conserved final phenylalanine or tryptophan is absent from the CDR3, which likely points to a read error. The V and J genes are TRBV27 and TRBJ1-1; a weak D match, TRBD1 (6 bases). Germline CDR1 and CDR2: MNHEY and SMNVEV (reference sequence). The V end was cut by 6 bases, the J end by 2 bases, with 10 bases between. The CDR3 consists of 13 residues. The DNA for the CDR3 is TGTGCCAGCAGAGCCAGGGGTAACACTGAAGCTTTCCTT. Amino acids: CASRARGNTEAFL.

The V gene is TRBV4-2, the J gene TRBJ2-3; tentatively, D is TRBD2 (6 bases). V was cut by 1 base and J by 8 bases, with 10 bases left in between. CDR1 is LGHNA and CDR2 is YNFKEQ in the germline V gene. The CDR3 length is 13 residues. The CDR3 reads CASSQGTAGTQYF. The CDR3 nucleotides read TGTGCCAGCAGCCAAGGCACAGCGGGTACGCAGTATTTT.

The chain employs TRBV4-2 and TRBJ2-3, with D possibly matching TRBD2 (5 bases). The V end was cut by 0 bases, the J end by 6 bases, with 7 bases between. The CDR3 covers 13 residues. Germline CDR1 LGHNA, CDR2 YNFKEQ. CDR3 sequence (DNA): TGTGCCAGCAGCCAAGATCGAGGGGATACGCAGTATTTT. Protein product: CASSQDRGDTQYF.

CDR3 loop: CASSLRAGVDTEAFF. Here the CDR3 DNA reads TGTGCCAGCAGTTTACGGGCAGGGGTTGACACTGAAGCTTTCTTT. The V gene is TRBV27, the J gene TRBJ1-1; tentatively, D is TRBD1 (6 bases). CDR1 is MNHEY and CDR2 is SMNVEV in the germline V gene (reference sequence). Trimming shortened V by 2 bases and J by 3 bases, and 13 bases separated the two germline ends. The CDR3 runs to 15 residues.

CDR3 loop: CSASSTGVRGYTF. In DNA, the CDR3 is TGCAGTGCTAGTTCCACAGGGGTCCGTGGCTACACCTTC. The rearrangement uses TRBV20-1 and TRBJ1-2; 7 bases fit TRBD1. In germline, CDR1 is DFQATT, CDR2 SNEGSKA (reference sequence). The CDR3 length is 13 residues. Trimming took 3 bases from V and 7 from J; bases not matched to a gene: 8.

This clonotype is classed as hyperexpanded. The chain employs TRBV29-1 and TRBJ2-2; 7 bases agree with TRBD1. The V gene's germline CDR1 is SQVTM and CDR2 ANQGSEA. This CDR3 is built from 13 residues. Trimming at V came to 7 bases and at J to 8 bases, leaving 10 bases not matched to a gene. CDR3 in DNA: TGCAGCGCTCCCGACAGGGCCGGGGGGGAGCTGTTTTTT. It encodes CSAPDRAGGELFF.

This clonotype was picked up a small number of times. The chain employs TRBV6-6 and TRBJ1-1; possible D gene TRBD1, 5 bases. Trimming removed 6 bases at V and 4 bases at J, with 15 bases between. There are 14 residues in the CDR3. Germline V gene data show CDR1 as MNHNY and CDR2 as SVGAGI (reference sequence). The DNA for the CDR3 is TGTGCCAGCAGGATGCAGGGTCGGGGCACTGAAGCTTTCTTT. It yields the protein CASRMQGRGTEAFF.

V gene TRBV6-6 combines with J gene TRBJ1-5; 10 nucleotides align to TRBD1. Germline V lookup: CDR1 MNHNY, CDR2 SVGAGI (reference sequence). J lost 5 bases, V lost 6 bases, and 4 bases had no gene match. This CDR3 has 14 residues. The CDR3 bases are TGTGCCAGCAGAGGGACAGGGGCTGATCAGCCCCAGCATTTT. Its protein is CASRGTGADQPQHF.

This chain uses TRBV5-4 with TRBJ2-1; TRBD2 matches at 9 bases. CDR1 and CDR2 (germline): SGHNT, YYREEE (reference sequence). This CDR3 comprises 14 residues. The V gene end was trimmed by 0 bases and the J gene end by 9 bases; junction bases not matched to a gene: 4. The CDR3 sequence: CASSLGGGGTEQFF. The CDR3 DNA reads TGTGCCAGCAGCTTGGGCGGGGGGGGTACTGAGCAGTTCTTC.

The CDR3 region is CASSGGAGETQYF. CDR3 coding DNA: TGTGCCAGCTCAGGAGGCGCGGGGGAGACCCAGTACTTC. The chain links TRBV18 to TRBJ2-5, with D tentatively TRBD2 (6 bases). V lost 5 bases and J 5 bases, leaving 12 bases between the germline ends. The CDR3 length is 13 residues. Looked up from germline, CDR1 is KGHSH and CDR2 is LQKENI.

The table lists this clonotype with a few counts. CDR3 sequence reads: CAISSTSGGTGELFF. CDR3 nucleotides: TGTGCCATCAGTTCGACTAGCGGGGGGACCGGGGAGCTGTTTTTT. The chain carries TRBV10-3 and TRBJ2-2; 13 nucleotides line up with TRBD2. The CDR3 extends over 15 amino acids. Per the germline V gene, CDR1 is ENHRY and CDR2 is SYGVKD. With V trimmed by 5 bases and J by 5 bases, 2 bases remained unmatched.